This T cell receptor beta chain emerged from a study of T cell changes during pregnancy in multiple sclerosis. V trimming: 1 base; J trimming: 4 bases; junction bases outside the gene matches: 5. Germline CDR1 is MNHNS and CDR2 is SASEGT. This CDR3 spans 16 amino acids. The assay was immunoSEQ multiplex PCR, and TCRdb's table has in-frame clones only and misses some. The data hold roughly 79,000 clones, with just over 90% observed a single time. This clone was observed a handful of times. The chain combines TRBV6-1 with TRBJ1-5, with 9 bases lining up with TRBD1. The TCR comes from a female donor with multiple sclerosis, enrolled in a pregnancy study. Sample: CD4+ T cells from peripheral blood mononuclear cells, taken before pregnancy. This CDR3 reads CASSEVEQGANQPQHF. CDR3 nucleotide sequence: TGTGCCAGCAGTGAAGTAGAACAGGGGGCAAATCAGCCCCAGCATTTT.